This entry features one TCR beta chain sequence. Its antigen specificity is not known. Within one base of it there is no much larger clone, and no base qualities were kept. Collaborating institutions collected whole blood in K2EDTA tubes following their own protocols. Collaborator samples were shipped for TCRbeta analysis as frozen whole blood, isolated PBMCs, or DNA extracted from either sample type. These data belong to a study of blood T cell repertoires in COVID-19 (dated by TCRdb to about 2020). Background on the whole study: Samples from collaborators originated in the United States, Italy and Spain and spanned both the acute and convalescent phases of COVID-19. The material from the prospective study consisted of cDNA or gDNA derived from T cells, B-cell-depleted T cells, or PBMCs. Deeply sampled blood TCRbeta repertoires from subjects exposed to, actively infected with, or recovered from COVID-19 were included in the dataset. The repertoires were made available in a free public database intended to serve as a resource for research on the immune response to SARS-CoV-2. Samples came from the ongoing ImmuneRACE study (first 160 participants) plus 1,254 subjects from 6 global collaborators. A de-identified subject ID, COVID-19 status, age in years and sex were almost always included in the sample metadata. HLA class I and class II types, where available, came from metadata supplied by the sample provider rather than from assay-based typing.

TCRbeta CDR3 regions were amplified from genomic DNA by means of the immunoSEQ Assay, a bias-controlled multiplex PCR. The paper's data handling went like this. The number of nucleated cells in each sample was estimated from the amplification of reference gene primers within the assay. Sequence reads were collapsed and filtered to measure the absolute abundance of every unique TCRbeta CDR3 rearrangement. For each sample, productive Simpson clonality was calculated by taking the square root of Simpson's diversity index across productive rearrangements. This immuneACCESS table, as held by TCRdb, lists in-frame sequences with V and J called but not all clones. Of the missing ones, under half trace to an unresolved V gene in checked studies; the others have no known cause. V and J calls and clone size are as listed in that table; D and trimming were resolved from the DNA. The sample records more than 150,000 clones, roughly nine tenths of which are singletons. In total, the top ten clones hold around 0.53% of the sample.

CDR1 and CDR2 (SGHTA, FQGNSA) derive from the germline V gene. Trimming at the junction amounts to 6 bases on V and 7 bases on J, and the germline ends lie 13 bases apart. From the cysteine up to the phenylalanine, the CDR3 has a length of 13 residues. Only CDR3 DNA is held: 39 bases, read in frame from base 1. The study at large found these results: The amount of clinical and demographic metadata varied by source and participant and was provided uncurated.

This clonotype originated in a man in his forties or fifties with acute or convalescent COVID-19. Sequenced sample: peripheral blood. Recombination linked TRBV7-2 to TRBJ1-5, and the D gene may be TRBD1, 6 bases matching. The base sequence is TGTGCCAGCAGTCCCCAGGGGCAACAGCCCCAGCATTTT. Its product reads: CASSPQGQQPQHF.